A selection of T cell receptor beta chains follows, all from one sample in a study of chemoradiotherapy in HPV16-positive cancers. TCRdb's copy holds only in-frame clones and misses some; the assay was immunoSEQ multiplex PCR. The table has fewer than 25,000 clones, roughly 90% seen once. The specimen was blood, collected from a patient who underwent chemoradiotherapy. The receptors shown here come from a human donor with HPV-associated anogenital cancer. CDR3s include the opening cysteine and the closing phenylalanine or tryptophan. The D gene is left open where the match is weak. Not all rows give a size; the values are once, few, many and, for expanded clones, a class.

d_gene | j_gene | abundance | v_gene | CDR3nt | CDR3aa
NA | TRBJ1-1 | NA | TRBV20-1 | TGCAGTGCTAGAAATGAAGCTTTCTTT | CSARNEAFF
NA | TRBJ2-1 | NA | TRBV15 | TGTGCCACCAGCTCAAGGGAATCTCATGAGCAGTTCTTC | CATSSRESHEQFF
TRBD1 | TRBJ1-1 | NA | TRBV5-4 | TGTGCCAGCAGCTTGGCCGGACAGGGGGCGACTGAAGCTTTCTTT | CASSLAGQGATEAFF
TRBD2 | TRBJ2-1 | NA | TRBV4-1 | TGCGCCAGCAGCCAAGCGGGGGGGGGTTACAATGAGCAGTTCTTC | CASSQAGGGYNEQFF
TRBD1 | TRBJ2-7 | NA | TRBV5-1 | TGCGCCAGCAGCCCCCCTACCGGGACAGGGGACGAGCAGTACTTC | CASSPPTGTGDEQYF
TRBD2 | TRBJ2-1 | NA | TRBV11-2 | TGTGCCAGGCGGACTAGCCCCCCCTATGAGCAGTTCTTC | CARRTSPPYEQFF
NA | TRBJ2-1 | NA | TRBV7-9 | TGTGCCAGCAGCTTAGACCGGGACAACCTCTACAATGAGCAGTTCTTC | CASSLDRDNLYNEQFF
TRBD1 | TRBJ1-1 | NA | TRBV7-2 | TGTGCCAGCAGCTCTAAAACCGGGACAGGGTCGACTGAAGCTTTCTTT | CASSSKTGTGSTEAFF
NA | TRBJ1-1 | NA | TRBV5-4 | TGTGCCAGCAGCTTGTCGGGGGCTTTAACTGAAGCTTTCTTT | CASSLSGALTEAFF
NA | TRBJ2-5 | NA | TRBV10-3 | TGTGCCATCAGTGGGCCAGCACAAGAGACCCAGTACTTC | CAISGPAQETQYF
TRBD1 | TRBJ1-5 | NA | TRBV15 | TGTGCCACCAGCAGAGGACAGGGGGATCAGCCCCAGCATTTT | CATSRGQGDQPQHF
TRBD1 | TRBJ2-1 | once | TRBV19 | TGTGCCAGTAGTATGTTATTCGGGACAGGGGTCAATGAGCAGTTCTTC | CASSMLFGTGVNEQFF
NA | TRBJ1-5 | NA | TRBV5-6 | TGTGCCAGCACCAGGGGACCTGATCTTAGCAATCAGCCCCAGCATTTT | CASTRGPDLSNQPQHF
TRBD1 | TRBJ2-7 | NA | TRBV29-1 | TGCAGCGGGAAGGACAGGGGCGACGAGCAGTACTTC | CSGKDRGDEQYF
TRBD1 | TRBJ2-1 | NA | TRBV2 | TGTGCCAGCAGTGGGCTCCCGCAGGGGGCGAAGAATGAGCAGTTCTTC | CASSGLPQGAKNEQFF
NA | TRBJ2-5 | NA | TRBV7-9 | TGTGCCAGCAGCTCCCTCAGAGGCGGTAAACAGCGACTCCAAGAGACCCAGTACTTC | CASSSLRGGKQRLQETQYF
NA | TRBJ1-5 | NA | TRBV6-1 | TGTGCCAGCAGTGAATGGGGTAGCGGCAATCAGCCCCAGCATTTT | CASSEWGSGNQPQHF
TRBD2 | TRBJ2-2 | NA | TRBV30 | TGTGCCTGGAAGGGACTAGCGGGGGGTTCGAACACCGGGGAGCTGTTTTTT | CAWKGLAGGSNTGELFF
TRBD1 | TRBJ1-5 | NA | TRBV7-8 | TGTGCCAGCAGCTTCGACAGGGCGGTTGCTCAGCCCCAGCATTTT | CASSFDRAVAQPQHF
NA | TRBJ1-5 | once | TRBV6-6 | TGTGCCAGCAGAGATCGACAGGGCAATCAGCCCCAGCATTTT | CASRDRQGNQPQHF
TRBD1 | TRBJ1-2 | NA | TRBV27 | TGTGCCAGCAGCTCCGCCGCCGACAGGGTATTGTATGGCTACACCTTC | CASSSAADRVLYGYTF
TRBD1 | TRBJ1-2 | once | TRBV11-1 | TGTGCCAGCAGCCGATCACAGGGGGTTACGGCAAACTATGGCTACACCTTC | CASSRSQGVTANYGYTF
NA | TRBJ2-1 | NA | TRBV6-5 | TGTGCCAGCAGACTCGACAGTTCGGGGGAGCAGTTCTTC | CASRLDSSGEQFF
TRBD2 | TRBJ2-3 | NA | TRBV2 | TGTGCCAGCAGTGATCGTAGCGGGGGGGATGCAGATACGCAGTATTTT | CASSDRSGGDADTQYF
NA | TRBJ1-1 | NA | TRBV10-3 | TGTGCCATCAGTGAGGTCAGGGGGAACACTGAAGCTTTCTTT | CAISEVRGNTEAFF
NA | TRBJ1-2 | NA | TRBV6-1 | TGTGCCAGCAGTGACGTGCTGGGCAGTAACTATGGCTACACCTTC | CASSDVLGSNYGYTF
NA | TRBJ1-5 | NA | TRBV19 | TGTGCCAGTAGTTGGGGGGATCGTCAGCCCCAGCATTTT | CASSWGDRQPQHF
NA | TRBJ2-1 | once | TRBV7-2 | TGTGCCAGCAGCGTTCAGGGGAACCACAATGAGCAGTTCTTC | CASSVQGNHNEQFF
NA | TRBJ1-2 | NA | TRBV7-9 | TGTGCCAGCAGCTTATCAGGGACTCGCGACGGCTACACCTTC | CASSLSGTRDGYTF
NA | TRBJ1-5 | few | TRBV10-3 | TGTGCCACCACTGGGGGGGGTAGACAGCCCCAGCATTTT | CATTGGGRQPQHF
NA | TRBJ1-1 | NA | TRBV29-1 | TGCAGCGTTGAACCGCGGGACACTGAAGCTTTCTTT | CSVEPRDTEAFF
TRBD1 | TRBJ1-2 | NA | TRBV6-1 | TGTGCCAGCAGTCTGGGGACAGGGGAAGGCTATGGCTACACCTTC | CASSLGTGEGYGYTF
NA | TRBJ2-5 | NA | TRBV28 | TGTGCCAGCAGTCCCCCGGGACTCCTAGAGACCCAGTACTTC | CASSPPGLLETQYF
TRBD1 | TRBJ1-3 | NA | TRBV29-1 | TGCAGCGTCGGGACAGCTGGAAACACCATATATTTT | CSVGTAGNTIYF
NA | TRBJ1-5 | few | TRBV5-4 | TGTGCCAGCAGCTTGGACGGGGGGCAGCATCAGCCCCAGCATTTT | CASSLDGGQHQPQHF
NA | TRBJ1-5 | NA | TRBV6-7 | TGTGCCAGCAGTTACCCTGGACCTTATAGCAATCAGCCCCAGCATTTT | CASSYPGPYSNQPQHF
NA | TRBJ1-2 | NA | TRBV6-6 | TGTGCCAGCGGACGCAGGGACAACTATGGCTACACCTTC | CASGRRDNYGYTF
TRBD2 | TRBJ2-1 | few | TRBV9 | TGTGCCAGCAGCGTATCGGGTAGCGGGGGGCCTTACAATGAGCAGTTCTTC | CASSVSGSGGPYNEQFF
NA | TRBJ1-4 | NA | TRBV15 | TGTGCCACCAGCAGAGACCACAGAGCCGTTAATGAAAAACTGTTTTTT | CATSRDHRAVNEKLFF
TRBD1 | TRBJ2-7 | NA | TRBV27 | TGTGCCAGCAGTGGACAGGGGTACCTCCACGAGCAGTACTTC | CASSGQGYLHEQYF
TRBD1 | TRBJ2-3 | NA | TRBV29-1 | TGCAGCGCTGACGGGGACAGGCTCGATACGCAGTATTTT | CSADGDRLDTQYF
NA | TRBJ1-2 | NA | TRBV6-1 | TGTGCCAGCAGTGACAGGGGCCGAGGCTACACCTTC | CASSDRGRGYTF
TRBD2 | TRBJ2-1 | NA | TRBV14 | TGTGCCAGCAGCCAAGGTCAGCGGGGGGGCTACAATGAGCAGTTCTTC | CASSQGQRGGYNEQFF
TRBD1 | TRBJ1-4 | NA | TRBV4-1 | TGCGCCAGCAGCCTTCCTCGACAGGGTCGAGATGAAAAACTGTTTTTT | CASSLPRQGRDEKLFF
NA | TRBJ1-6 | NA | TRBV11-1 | TGTGCCAGCAGCCCCCGGGAGGCTTCACCCCTCCACTTT | CASSPREASPLHF
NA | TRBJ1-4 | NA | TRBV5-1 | TGCGCCAGCAGTCTTGAGGGCCAGTCTAATGAAAAACTGTTTTTT | CASSLEGQSNEKLFF
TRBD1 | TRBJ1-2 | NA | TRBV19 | TGTGCCAGTAGTCCGGACAGGGCGGGCTATGGCTACACCTTC | CASSPDRAGYGYTF
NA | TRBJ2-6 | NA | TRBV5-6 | TGTGCCAGCAGCTTGGTGCCGGGGCAGGCCCTCCCTGGGGCCAACGTCCTGACTTTC | CASSLVPGQALPGANVLTF
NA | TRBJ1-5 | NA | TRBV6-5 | TGTGCCAGCCGCGAAGACATATATAGCAATCAGCCCCAGCATTTT | CASREDIYSNQPQHF
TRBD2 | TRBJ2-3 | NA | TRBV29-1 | TGCAGCGTTGAGATGGTTAGGACTAGCGGGGGGTATGCAGATACGCAGTATTTT | CSVEMVRTSGGYADTQYF